This T cell receptor beta chain derives from a study of spatial heterogeneity in lung cancer. Study findings and constraints: Tumor mutation count correlated with how many alpha and beta TCRs expanded intratumorally.

Each CDR3 protein gets one entry after TCRdb re-called the 5' RACE reads with MiXCR. The sample carries roughly 18,000 distinct CDR3 sequences, approximately 9.6% recorded once. V was trimmed by 6 bases and J by 1 base, leaving 13 bases between them. CDR3 size: 13 residues. Looked up from germline, CDR1 is GTSNPN and CDR2 is SVGIG (reference sequence). Concerning this clonotype itself: As yet, its antigen is unknown. The conserved closing phenylalanine or tryptophan is absent in this CDR3, likely reflecting a read error. Because the library targeted alpha chains, this beta chain is an off-target read whose size means little.

Described time point: sample taken at primary tumor resection. The clonotype comes from a female donor with early-stage non-small cell lung cancer. The starting material was lung tumor tissue, obtained at surgery. The chain is built from TRBV30 and TRBJ2-7, with a possible D match to TRBD1 (6 bases). The DNA of the CDR3 is TGTGCCTGCGGTAGGGACAAGTCCTACGAGCAGTACTCC. It translates to CACGRDKSYEQYS.